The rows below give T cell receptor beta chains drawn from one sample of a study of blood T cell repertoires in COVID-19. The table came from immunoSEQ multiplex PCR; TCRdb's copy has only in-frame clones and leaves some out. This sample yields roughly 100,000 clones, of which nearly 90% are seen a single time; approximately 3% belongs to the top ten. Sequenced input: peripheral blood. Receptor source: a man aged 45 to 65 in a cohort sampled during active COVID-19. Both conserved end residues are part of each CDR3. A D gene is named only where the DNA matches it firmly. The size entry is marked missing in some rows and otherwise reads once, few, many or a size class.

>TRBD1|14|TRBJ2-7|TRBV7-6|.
TGTGCCAGCAGCCGGGGACAGCCCCCTGACGAGCAGTACTTC
CASSRGQPPDEQYF
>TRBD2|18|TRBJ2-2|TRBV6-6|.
TGTGCCAGCAGACGAGATCTAGCGGGGGGCCCTTACACCGGGGAGCTGTTTTTT
CASRRDLAGGPYTGELFF
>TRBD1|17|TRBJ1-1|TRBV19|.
TGTGCCAGTAGTTCCCTGGCGGGGACAGAAACCAACCCCGGAGCTTTCTTT
CASSSLAGTETNPGAFF
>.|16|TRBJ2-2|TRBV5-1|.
TGCGCCAGCAGCTTGGAGGGGTCGTCCAACACCGGGGAGCTGTTTTTT
CASSLEGSSNTGELFF
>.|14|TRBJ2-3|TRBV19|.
TGTGCCAGTCAAGTAGCGGCTAGCACAGATACGCAGTATTTT
CASQVAASTDTQYF
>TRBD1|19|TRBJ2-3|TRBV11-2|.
TGTGCCAGCAGCTTAGGGGGACAGTTTCAGGGAGCAAGCACAGATACGCAGTATTTT
CASSLGGQFQGASTDTQYF
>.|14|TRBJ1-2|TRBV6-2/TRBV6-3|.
TGTGCCAGCAGTGCCCCGGCAGATAAGGAGGGCTACACCTTC
CASSAPADKEGYTF
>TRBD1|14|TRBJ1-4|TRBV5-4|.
TGTGCCAGATTGGACAGGAGGGTTAAGCAAAAACTGTTTTTT
CARLDRRVKQKLFF
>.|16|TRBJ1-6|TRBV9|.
TGTGCCAGCAGCCCCGGGGGGGCGGACCCAAATTCACCCCTCCACTTT
CASSPGGADPNSPLHF
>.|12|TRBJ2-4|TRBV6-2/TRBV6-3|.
TGTGCCAGCAGTCCCGCCTCGGGCATTCAGTACTTC
CASSPASGIQYF
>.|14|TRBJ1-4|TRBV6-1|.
TGTGCCAGCAGTGAAGCAGCCTTGAGATTATCGCTGTTTTTT
CASSEAALRLSLFF
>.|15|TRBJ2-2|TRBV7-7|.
TGTGCTAGCAGTCTCTCAGGGGCCGTCGCCGGGGAGCTGTTTTTT
CASSLSGAVAGELFF
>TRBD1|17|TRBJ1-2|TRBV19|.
TGTGCCAGTAGTATAGCCCCACAGGGGGCGCGGGGCTATGGCTACACCTTC
CASSIAPQGARGYGYTF
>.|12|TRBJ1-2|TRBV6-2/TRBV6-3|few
TGTGCCAGCACCCCGCCAGGGTCCGGCTACACCTTC
CASTPPGSGYTF
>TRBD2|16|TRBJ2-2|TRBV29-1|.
TGCAGCGCAGGAACTAGCGGGGGTGCGAAGTCCGGGGAGCTGTTTTTT
CSAGTSGGAKSGELFF
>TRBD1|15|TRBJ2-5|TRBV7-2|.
TGTGCCAGCAGCTTCGACAGGGGGATTAGAGAGACCCAGTACTTC
CASSFDRGIRETQYF
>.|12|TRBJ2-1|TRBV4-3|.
TGCGCCAGCAGCCAAGGTGGCGGGGAGCAGTTCTTC
CASSQGGGEQFF
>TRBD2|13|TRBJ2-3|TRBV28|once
TGTGCCAGCAGTGCGGGGGGAGCAGATACGCAGTATTTT
CASSAGGADTQYF
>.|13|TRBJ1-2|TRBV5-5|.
TGTGCCAGCAGCTTGGGGAGTGACTATGGCTACACCTTC
CASSLGSDYGYTF
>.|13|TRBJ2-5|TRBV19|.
TGTGCCAGTAGTATTAGTTCCTCGCGGACCCAGTACTTC
CASSISSSRTQYF
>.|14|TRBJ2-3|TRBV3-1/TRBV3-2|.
TGTGCCACCCGGGGGATGGGGAGCACAGATACGCAGTATTTT
CATRGMGSTDTQYF
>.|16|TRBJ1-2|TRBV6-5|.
TGTGCCAGCAGTTACAAAAACAGGAGAGATAACTATGGCTACACCTTC
CASSYKNRRDNYGYTF
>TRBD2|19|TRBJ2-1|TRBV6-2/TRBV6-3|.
TGTGCCAGCAGTCCGGGACCTTGGACTAGCGGGACACGTACTTCGGAGCAGTTCTTC
CASSPGPWTSGTRTSEQFF
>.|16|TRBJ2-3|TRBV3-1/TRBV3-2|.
TGTGCCAGCAGCTTACACGTGGCGGGGGCCACAGATACGCAGTATTTT
CASSLHVAGATDTQYF
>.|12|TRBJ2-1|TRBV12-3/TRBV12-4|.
TGTGCCAGCAAAAGCGGCGGCAATGAGCAGTTCTTC
CASKSGGNEQFF
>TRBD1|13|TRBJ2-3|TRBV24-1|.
TGTGCCACCGAGGGACAGGGCACAGATACGCAGTATTTT
CATEGQGTDTQYF
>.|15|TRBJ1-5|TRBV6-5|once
TGTGCCAGCAGTAGGGCAGGGAGGCCTAGTCAGCCCCAGCATTTT
CASSRAGRPSQPQHF
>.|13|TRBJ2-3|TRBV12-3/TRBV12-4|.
TGTGCCAGCGGTAGACAGAGCACAGATACGCAGTATTTT
CASGRQSTDTQYF
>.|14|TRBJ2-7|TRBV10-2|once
TGCGCCAGCAGTGAGTCTTTATTAGGGGCAGTCCTACTCTTC
CASSESLLGAVLLF
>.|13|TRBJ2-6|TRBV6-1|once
TGTGCCAGCAGCCGTGCTGGGGCCAACGTCCTGACTTTC
CASSRAGANVLTF
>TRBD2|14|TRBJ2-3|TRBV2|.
TGTGCCAGCAGTGAGGCTAGCGGCGGAGATACGCAGTATTTT
CASSEASGGDTQYF
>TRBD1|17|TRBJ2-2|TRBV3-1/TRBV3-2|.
TGTGCCAGCAGCCTTACAGGGGTGGGGGAGAACACCGGGGAGCTGTTTTTT
CASSLTGVGENTGELFF
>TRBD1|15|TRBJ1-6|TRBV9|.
TGTGCCAGCAGCGTAGCCGGGACAGGTAGTTCACCCCTCCACTTT
CASSVAGTGSSPLHF
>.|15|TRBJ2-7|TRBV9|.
TGTGCCAGCAGTTTCGGGACTCTGAGCTCCTACGAGCAGTACTTC
CASSFGTLSSYEQYF
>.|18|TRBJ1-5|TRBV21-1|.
TGTGCCAGCAGCAAAGTTACGGGAGGGACAGGGGAAAATCAGCCCCAGCATTTT
CASSKVTGGTGENQPQHF
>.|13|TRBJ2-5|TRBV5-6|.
TGTGCCAGCAGCCGGGGTGACCAAGAGACCCAGTACTTC
CASSRGDQETQYF
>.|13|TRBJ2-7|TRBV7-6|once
TGTGCCAGCAGCTTAGGGCTTGGTTACGAGCAGTACTTC
CASSLGLGYEQYF
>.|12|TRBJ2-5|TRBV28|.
TGTGCCAGCAGCACATCCTCGCTGACCCAGTACTTC
CASSTSSLTQYF
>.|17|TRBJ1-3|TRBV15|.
TGTGCCACCAGCGGCTCCAGGGACATCCTCTCTGGAAACACCATATATTTT
CATSGSRDILSGNTIYF
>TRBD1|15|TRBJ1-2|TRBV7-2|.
TGTGCCAGCAGCCCCAAGACAGGGGGCGCAGGTGGCTACACCTTC
CASSPKTGGAGGYTF
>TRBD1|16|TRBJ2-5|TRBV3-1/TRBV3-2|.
TGTGCCAGCAGCCAAGGTCAAGGGACAGGACAAGAGACCCAGTACTTC
CASSQGQGTGQETQYF
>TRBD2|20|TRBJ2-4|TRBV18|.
TGTGCCAGCTCACCCGTCGGGACTAGCGGGGGGGCGGCAACCAAAAACATTCAGTACTTC
CASSPVGTSGGAATKNIQYF
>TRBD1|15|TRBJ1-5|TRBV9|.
TGTGCCAGCAGCGTGTCGGGACAGAGCAATCAGCCCCAGCATTTT
CASSVSGQSNQPQHF